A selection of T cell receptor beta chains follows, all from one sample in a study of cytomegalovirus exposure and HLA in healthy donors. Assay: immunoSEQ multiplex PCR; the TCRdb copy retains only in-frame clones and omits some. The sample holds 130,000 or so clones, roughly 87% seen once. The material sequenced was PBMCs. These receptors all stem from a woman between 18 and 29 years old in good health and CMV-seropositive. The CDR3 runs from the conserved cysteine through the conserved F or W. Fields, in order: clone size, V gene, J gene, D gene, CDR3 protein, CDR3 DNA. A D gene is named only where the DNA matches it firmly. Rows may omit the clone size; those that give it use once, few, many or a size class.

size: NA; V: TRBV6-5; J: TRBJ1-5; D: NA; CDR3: CASSSGQVGNQPQHF; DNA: TGTGCCAGCAGTTCAGGGCAGGTGGGCAATCAGCCCCAGCATTTT
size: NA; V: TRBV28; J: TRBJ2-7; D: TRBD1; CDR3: CASSLSRQGYEQYF; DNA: TGTGCCAGCAGTTTATCCAGACAGGGTTACGAGCAGTACTTC
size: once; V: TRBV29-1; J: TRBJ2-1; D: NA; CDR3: CSVEGAGALSYNEQFF; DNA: TGCAGCGTTGAAGGGGCGGGGGCCCTCTCCTACAATGAGCAGTTCTTC
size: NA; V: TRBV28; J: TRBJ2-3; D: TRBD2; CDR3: CASSHAPGGPPKSTDTQYF; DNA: TGTGCCAGCAGCCACGCACCGGGAGGACCTCCAAAAAGCACAGATACGCAGTATTTT
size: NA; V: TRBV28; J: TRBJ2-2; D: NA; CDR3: CASWTAPGTGELFF; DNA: TGTGCCAGCTGGACCGCGCCGGGAACCGGGGAGCTGTTTTTT
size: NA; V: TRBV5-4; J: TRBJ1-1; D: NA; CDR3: CASSSAGGWKNTEAFF; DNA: TGTGCCAGCAGCTCGGCTGGGGGGTGGAAGAACACTGAAGCTTTCTTT
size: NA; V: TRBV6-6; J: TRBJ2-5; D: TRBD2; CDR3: CASSQWREEETQYF; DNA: TGTGCCAGCAGCCAGTGGCGGGAGGAGGAGACCCAGTACTTC
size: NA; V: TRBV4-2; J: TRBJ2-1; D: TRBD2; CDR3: CASSQTGLAGYNEQFF; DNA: TGTGCCAGCAGCCAGACGGGACTAGCGGGTTACAATGAGCAGTTCTTC
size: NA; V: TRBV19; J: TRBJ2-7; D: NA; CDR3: CASNSQDYEQYF; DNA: TGTGCCAGTAACAGCCAGGACTACGAGCAGTACTTC
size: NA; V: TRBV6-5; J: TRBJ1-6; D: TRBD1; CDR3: CASSYQGQYNSPLHF; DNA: TGTGCCAGCAGTTACCAGGGACAGTATAATTCACCCCTCCACTTT
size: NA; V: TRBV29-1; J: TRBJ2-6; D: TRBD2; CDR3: CSVGASGGSSGANVLTF; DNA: TGCAGCGTAGGGGCTAGCGGGGGGTCCTCTGGGGCCAACGTCCTGACTTTC
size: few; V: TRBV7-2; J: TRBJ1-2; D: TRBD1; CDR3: CASSLGQIYGYTF; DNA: TGTGCCAGCAGCTTGGGACAGATCTATGGCTACACCTTC
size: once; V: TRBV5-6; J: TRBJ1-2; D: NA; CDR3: CASSYPGEGRGYTF; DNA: TGTGCCAGCAGTTACCCAGGGGAAGGAAGGGGCTACACCTTC
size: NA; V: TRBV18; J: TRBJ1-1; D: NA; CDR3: CASSPPQGLVTEAFF; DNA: TGTGCCAGCTCACCACCGCAGGGGCTGGTCACTGAAGCTTTCTTT
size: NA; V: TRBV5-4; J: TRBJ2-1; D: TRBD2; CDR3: CASSFSSGTPSYNEQFF; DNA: TGTGCCAGCAGCTTTTCTAGCGGGACCCCCTCCTACAATGAGCAGTTCTTC
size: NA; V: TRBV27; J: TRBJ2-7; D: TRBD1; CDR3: CASSPSYPGQITYEQYF; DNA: TGTGCCAGCAGTCCCTCATATCCGGGACAGATAACCTACGAGCAGTACTTC
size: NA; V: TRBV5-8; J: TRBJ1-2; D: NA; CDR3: CASHYSRGVTPGEYGYTF; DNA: TGTGCCAGCCATTACAGTCGGGGGGTCACACCCGGGGAATATGGCTACACCTTC
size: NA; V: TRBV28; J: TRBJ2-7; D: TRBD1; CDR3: CASSGTVYEQYF; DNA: TGTGCCAGCAGTGGGACAGTCTACGAGCAGTACTTC
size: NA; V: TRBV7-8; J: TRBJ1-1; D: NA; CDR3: CASSVGGGTTEAFF; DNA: TGTGCCAGCAGCGTCGGTGGAGGGACCACTGAAGCTTTCTTT
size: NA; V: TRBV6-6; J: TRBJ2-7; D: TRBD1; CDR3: CASSYSGDSSYEQYF; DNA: TGTGCCAGCAGTTACTCGGGGGACAGTTCCTACGAGCAGTACTTC
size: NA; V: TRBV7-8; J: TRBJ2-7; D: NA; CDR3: CASSPSLGEQYF; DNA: TGTGCCAGCAGCCCGTCCCTCGGCGAGCAGTACTTC
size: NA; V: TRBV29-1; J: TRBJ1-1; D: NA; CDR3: CSVEVTAGTEAFF; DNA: TGCAGCGTTGAAGTTACAGCTGGCACTGAAGCTTTCTTT
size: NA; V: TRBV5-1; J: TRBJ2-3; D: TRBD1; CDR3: CASSAYGTGGTDTQYF; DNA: TGCGCCAGCAGCGCCTACGGGACAGGGGGCACAGATACGCAGTATTTT
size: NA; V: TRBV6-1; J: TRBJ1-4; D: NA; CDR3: CASSGATATNEKLFF; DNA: TGTGCCAGCAGTGGCGCGACAGCAACTAATGAAAAACTGTTTTTT
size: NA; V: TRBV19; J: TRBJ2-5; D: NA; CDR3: CASSWDWRLGETQYF; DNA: TGTGCCAGTTCATGGGATTGGAGACTAGGAGAGACCCAGTACTTC
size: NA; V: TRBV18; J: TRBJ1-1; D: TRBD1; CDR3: CASSFEGQGGAEAFF; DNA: TGTGCCAGCTCATTTGAGGGACAGGGAGGCGCTGAAGCTTTCTTT
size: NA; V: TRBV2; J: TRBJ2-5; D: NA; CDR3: CASTLQETQYF; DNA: TGTGCCAGCACTCTCCAAGAGACCCAGTACTTC
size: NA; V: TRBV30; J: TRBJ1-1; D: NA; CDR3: CAWSDSGTEAFF; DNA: TGTGCCTGGAGTGACTCGGGCACTGAAGCTTTCTTT
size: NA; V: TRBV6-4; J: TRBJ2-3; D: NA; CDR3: CASRLSGDPTDTQYF; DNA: TGTGCCAGCCGACTCTCGGGGGACCCCACAGATACGCAGTATTTT
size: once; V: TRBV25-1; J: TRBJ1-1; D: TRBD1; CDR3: CASSVQGATEAFF; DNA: TGTGCCAGCAGTGTTCAGGGGGCCACTGAAGCTTTCTTT
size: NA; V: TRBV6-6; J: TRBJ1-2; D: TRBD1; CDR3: CASSYSRSGGYGYTF; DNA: TGTGCCAGCAGTTACTCCAGGTCAGGGGGCTATGGCTACACCTTC
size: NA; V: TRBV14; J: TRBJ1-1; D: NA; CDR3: CASSQDLAANTEAFF; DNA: TGTGCCAGCAGCCAAGATCTAGCAGCGAACACTGAAGCTTTCTTT
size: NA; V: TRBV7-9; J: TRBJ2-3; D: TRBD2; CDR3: CASSSLGGSTDTQYF; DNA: TGTGCCAGCAGCTCCTTGGGAGGGAGCACAGATACGCAGTATTTT
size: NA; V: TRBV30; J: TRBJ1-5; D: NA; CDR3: CAWTLSGLGQPQHF; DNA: TGTGCCTGGACCTTATCAGGGTTGGGTCAGCCCCAGCATTTT
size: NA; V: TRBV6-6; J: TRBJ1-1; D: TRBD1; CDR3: CASRSQGVVDTEAFF; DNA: TGTGCCAGCAGAAGTCAGGGGGTAGTAGACACTGAAGCTTTCTTT
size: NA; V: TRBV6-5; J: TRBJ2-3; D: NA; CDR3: CASSSPSEPTDTQYF; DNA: TGTGCCAGCAGTTCCCCTAGCGAACCCACAGATACGCAGTATTTT
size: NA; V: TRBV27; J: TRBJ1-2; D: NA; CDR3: CASSPQGRGYGYTF; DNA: TGTGCCAGCAGTCCACAGGGTAGGGGCTATGGCTACACCTTC
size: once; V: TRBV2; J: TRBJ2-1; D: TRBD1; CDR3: CASRERTGEGGQFF; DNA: TGTGCCAGCAGGGAAAGGACAGGGGAAGGAGGGCAGTTCTTC
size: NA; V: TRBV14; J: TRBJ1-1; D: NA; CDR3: CASGVSIFTEAFF; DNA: TGTGCCAGCGGTGTGAGTATATTCACTGAAGCTTTCTTT
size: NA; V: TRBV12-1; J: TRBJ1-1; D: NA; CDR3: CASSSLGQMNTEAFF; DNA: TGTGCCAGCAGCTCTTTGGGACAGATGAACACTGAAGCTTTCTTT
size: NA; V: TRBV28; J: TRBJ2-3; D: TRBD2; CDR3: CASSSLSSGGARDTQYF; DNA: TGTGCCAGCAGTTCCCTCTCTAGCGGGGGGGCCAGAGATACGCAGTATTTT
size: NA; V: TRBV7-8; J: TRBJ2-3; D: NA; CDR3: CASSLVGASTDTQYF; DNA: TGTGCCAGCAGCTTAGTAGGGGCTAGCACAGATACGCAGTATTTT
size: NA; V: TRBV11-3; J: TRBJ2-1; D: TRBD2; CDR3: CASSLAGGGYNEQFF; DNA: TGTGCCAGCAGCCTAGCGGGGGGAGGGTACAATGAGCAGTTCTTC
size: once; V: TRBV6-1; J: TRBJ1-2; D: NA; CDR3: CASSEAGGGDYGYTF; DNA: TGTGCCAGCAGTGAAGCCGGTGGAGGGGACTATGGCTACACCTTC
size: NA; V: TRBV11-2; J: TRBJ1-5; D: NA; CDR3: CASSLGGRGLNQPQHF; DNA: TGTGCCAGCAGCTTAGGCGGCAGGGGCCTCAATCAGCCCCAGCATTTT
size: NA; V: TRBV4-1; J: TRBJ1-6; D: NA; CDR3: CASSRQDRQRSYNSPLHF; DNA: TGCGCCAGCAGCCGCCAAGACAGACAGCGCTCCTATAATTCACCCCTCCACTTT
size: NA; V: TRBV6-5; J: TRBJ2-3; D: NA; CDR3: CASSSGVTDTQYF; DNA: TGTGCCAGCAGTTCGGGGGTCACAGATACGCAGTATTTT
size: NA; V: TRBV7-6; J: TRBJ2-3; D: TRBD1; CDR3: CASSLGQGADTQYF; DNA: TGTGCCAGCAGCTTAGGACAGGGGGCAGATACGCAGTATTTT